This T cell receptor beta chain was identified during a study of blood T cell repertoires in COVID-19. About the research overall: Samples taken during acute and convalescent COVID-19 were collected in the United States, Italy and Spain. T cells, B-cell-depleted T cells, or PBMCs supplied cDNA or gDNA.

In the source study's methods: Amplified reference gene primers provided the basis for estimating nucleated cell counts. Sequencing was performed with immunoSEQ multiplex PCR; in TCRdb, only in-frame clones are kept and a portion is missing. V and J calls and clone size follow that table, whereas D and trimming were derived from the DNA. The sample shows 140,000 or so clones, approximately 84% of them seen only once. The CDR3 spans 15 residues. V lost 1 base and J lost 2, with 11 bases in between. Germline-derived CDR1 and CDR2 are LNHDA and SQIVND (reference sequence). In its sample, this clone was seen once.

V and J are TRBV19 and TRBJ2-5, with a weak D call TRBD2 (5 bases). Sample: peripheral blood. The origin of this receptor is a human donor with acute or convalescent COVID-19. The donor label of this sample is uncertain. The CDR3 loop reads CASSIAAGPQETQYF. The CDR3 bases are TGTGCCAGTAGTATAGCGGCGGGCCCGCAAGAGACCCAGTACTTC.